One sample yielded the 10 T cell receptor beta chains listed below, sequenced in a study of CD8+CD57+ T cells in acquired aplastic anemia (dated by TCRdb to 2016 to 2019). Patients chosen for sequencing had shown expansion of CD8+CD57+ cells by flow cytometry. Instrument used: Illumina HiSeq 2000. TCR beta VDJ combination and CDR3 sequence profiling used genomic DNA as the template. TCRdb passed the public sequencing reads through fastp at Q25 and MiXCR, retaining productive beta sequences. Every CDR3 protein is listed once, alongside the most common genes and DNA of its rows. The sample profile shows roughly 150,000 distinct CDR3 sequences; roughly 48% of them were found once. Roughly 2.8% of the sample goes to the ten largest clones. Sequencing was carried out using sorted CD4+, CD8+, or CD8+CD57+ T cells (not recorded which) from PBMCs. The origin of the receptors is a human donor with aplastic anemia.

The CDR3, as DNA: TGTGCCAGCAGCCTCCTGGGACACGACTCTGGAAACACCATATATTTT. It encodes CASSLLGHDSGNTIYF. The chain carries TRBV11-2 and TRBJ1-3, with a weak D call TRBD1 (6 bases). CDR3 size: 16 residues. The V end lost 5 bases, the J end lost 0 bases, and 14 bases lay between the germline ends. In germline, CDR1 is SGHAT, CDR2 FQNNGV.

This clonotype was seen only a few times. The chain combines TRBV10-3 with TRBJ1-5; D gene unclear. Between the trimmed V and J ends, which lost 8 bases and 5 bases, there was a span of 13 bases. This CDR3 is 13 amino acids long. Germline CDR1 and CDR2: ENHRY and SYGVKD. The CDR3 nucleotides are TGTGCCATCGGCGACATAGCCGATCAGCCCCAGCATTTT. Amino acid sequence: CAIGDIADQPQHF.

Regarding this clonotype: A junction end diverges from the germline sequence, so it may reflect a read error. Here the CDR3 reads CASSINRGPGNTRYF. DNA for the CDR3: TGTGCTAGCAGCATCAACAGGGGGCCTGGAAACACCAGATATTTT. The V call is TRBV9, the J call TRBJ1-3, with 9 bases that match TRBD1. Per germline, CDR1 SGDLS and CDR2 YYNGEE. The CDR3 spans 15 residues.

This clonotype was seen more than once but under ten times. The chain joins TRBV7-9 to TRBJ2-7; D gene ambiguous. CDR1 SEHNR and CDR2 FQNEAQ come from the germline V gene (reference sequence). The CDR3 runs 13 residues. Trimming removed 5 bases from V and 2 bases from J, with 10 bases in between. Here the CDR3 DNA reads TGTGCCAGCAGCCCCGTAGGAACCTACGAGCAGTACTTC. Protein product: CASSPVGTYEQYF.

This clonotype was seen at least ten times. This chain joins TRBV6-1 and TRBJ2-7; tentatively, D is TRBD1 (5 bases). Trimming left V 7 bases short and J 4 bases short, with 17 bases between. The CDR3 covers 14 residues. Per germline, CDR1 MNHNS and CDR2 SASEGT. For the CDR3, the DNA is TGTGCCAGCATGAAGTGGGCAGGGTGGTACGAGCAGTACTTC. Translating gives CASMKWAGWYEQYF.

This clonotype was detected many times. The CDR3 here is CSVEGSSGANVLTF. CDR3 DNA sequence: TGCAGCGTTGAAGGCAGCTCTGGGGCCAACGTCCTGACTTTC. The rearrangement joins TRBV29-1 to TRBJ2-6; D call uncertain. The CDR3 runs to 14 residues. Between the trimmed V and J ends, which lost 1 base and 0 bases, there was a span of 4 bases. Germline CDR1 reads SQVTM; CDR2 reads ANQGSEA. Using reference TRBV29-1 and TRBJ2-6 for the parts outside the CDR3, the full variable domain is SAVISQKPSRDICQRGTSLTIQCQVDSQVTMMFWYRQQPGQSLTLIATANQGSEATYESGFVIDKFPISRPNLTFSTLTVSNMSPEDSSIYLCSVEGSSGANVLTFGAGSRLTVL.

In this sample, this clonotype turned up many times. J is TRBJ1-2 and V is TRBV6-1; D possibly corresponds to TRBD1 (5 bases). Germline-derived CDR1 and CDR2 are MNHNS and SASEGT. The CDR3 is 13 amino acids. V was trimmed by 6 bases and J by 8 bases, leaving 16 bases between them. CDR3 bases: TGTGCCAGCAGCAGACAGAGTTTTGAAGGCTACACCTTC. Translating gives CASSRQSFEGYTF.

This clonotype was found once. This chain links TRBV7-2 with TRBJ2-3; D is perhaps TRBD2 (6 bases). The CDR3 spans 14 residues. Deletions cut 3 bases from V and 0 bases from J, with 7 bases between. The germline gives CDR1 SGHTA, CDR2 FQGNSA. The CDR3 protein is CASSFSGSTDTQYF. Here the CDR3 DNA reads TGTGCCAGCAGCTTTAGCGGTAGCACAGATACGCAGTATTTT.

The sample holds a few counts of this clonotype. This CDR3 is missing its conserved last phenylalanine or tryptophan, likely due to a read error. The CDR3 DNA sequence: TGTGCCAGCAGCGCCGGAGGGGCGGATACTAACTATGGCTACACCCTC. Encoded protein: CASSAGGADTNYGYTL. The V call is TRBV9, the J call TRBJ1-2, with a possible D match to TRBD1 (5 bases). Germline V gene sequence: CDR1 SGDLS, CDR2 YYNGEE. The CDR3 extends over 16 amino acids. V was trimmed by 3 bases and J by 0 bases, leaving 15 bases between them.

V and J are TRBV27 and TRBJ2-1, with 10 bases fitting TRBD1. The germline gives CDR1 MNHEY, CDR2 SMNVEV (reference sequence). CDR3 length: 14 amino acids. V lost 7 bases, J lost 10 bases, and 10 bases stayed unmatched. Here the CDR3 DNA reads TGTGCCAGCACGAGGGACAGGGGAGCGGGAGAGCAGTTCTTC. Translated: CASTRDRGAGEQFF.